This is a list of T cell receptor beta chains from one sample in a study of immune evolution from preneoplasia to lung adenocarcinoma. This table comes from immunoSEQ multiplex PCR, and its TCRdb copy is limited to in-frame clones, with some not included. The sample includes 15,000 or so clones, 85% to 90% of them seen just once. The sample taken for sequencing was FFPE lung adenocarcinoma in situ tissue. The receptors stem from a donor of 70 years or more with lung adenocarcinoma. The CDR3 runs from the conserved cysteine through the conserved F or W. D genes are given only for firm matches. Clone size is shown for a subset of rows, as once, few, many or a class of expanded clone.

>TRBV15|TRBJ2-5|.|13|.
CATSREAGETQYF
TGTGCCACCAGCAGAGAAGCGGGAGAGACCCAGTACTTC
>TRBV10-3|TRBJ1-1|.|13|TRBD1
CATFDRGRTEAFF
TGTGCCACCTTCGACAGGGGGCGTACTGAAGCTTTCTTT
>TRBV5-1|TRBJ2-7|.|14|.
CASSSGLGTYEQYF
TGCGCCAGCAGCTCCGGACTGGGAACCTACGAGCAGTACTTC
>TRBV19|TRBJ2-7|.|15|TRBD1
CASSRGQGSTYEQYF
TGTGCCAGTAGCCGTGGACAGGGGTCCACCTACGAGCAGTACTTC
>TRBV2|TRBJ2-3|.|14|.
CASSELRDTDTQYF
TGTGCCAGCAGTGAACTGCGGGACACAGATACGCAGTATTTT
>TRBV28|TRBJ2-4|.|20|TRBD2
CASSLTSGTSGRLAKNIQYF
TGTGCCAGCAGTCTGACATCCGGGACTAGCGGGAGATTAGCCAAAAACATTCAGTACTTC
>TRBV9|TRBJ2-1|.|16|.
CASSVGLSHNHNEQFF
TGTGCCAGCAGCGTAGGCCTTAGTCACAATCACAATGAGCAGTTCTTC
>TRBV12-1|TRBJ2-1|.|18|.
CASSSGMFVGLAYNEQFF
TGTGCCAGCAGCTCAGGGATGTTTGTCGGACTAGCGTACAATGAGCAGTTCTTC
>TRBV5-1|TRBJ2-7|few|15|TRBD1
CASSLVGTGPYEQYF
TGCGCCAGCAGCTTGGTTGGGACAGGACCCTACGAGCAGTACTTC
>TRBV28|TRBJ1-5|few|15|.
CASSLLVGGGQPQHF
TGTGCCAGCAGTTTACTAGTAGGGGGGGGTCAGCCCCAGCATTTT
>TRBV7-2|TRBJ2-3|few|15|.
CASSLDKSSTDTQYF
TGTGCCAGCAGCTTAGATAAGTCTAGCACAGATACGCAGTATTTT
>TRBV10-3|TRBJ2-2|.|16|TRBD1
CAISNARDRGTGELFF
TGTGCCATCAGTAACGCCCGGGACAGGGGGACCGGGGAGCTGTTTTTT
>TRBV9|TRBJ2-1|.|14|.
CASNEGDPINEQFF
TGTGCCAGCAACGAGGGGGACCCCATCAATGAGCAGTTCTTC
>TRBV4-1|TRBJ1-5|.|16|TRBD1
CASSPPTGEESQPQHF
TGCGCCAGCAGCCCACCGACAGGGGAAGAATCTCAGCCCCAGCATTTT
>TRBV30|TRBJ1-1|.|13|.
CAWSQGIKTEAFF
TGTGCCTGGAGCCAGGGGATTAAGACTGAAGCTTTCTTT
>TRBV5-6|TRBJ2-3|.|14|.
CASSSRTRGDTQYF
TGTGCCAGCAGCTCTAGAACGCGGGGAGATACGCAGTATTTT
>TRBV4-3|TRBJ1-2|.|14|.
CASSQVLGGVGYTF
TGCGCCAGCAGCCAGGTTCTTGGTGGGGTTGGCTACACCTTC
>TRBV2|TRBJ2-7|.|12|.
CASSPFPNEQYF
TGTGCCAGCAGTCCCTTTCCGAACGAGCAGTACTTC
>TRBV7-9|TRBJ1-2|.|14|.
CASSLGGTGLGYTF
TGTGCCAGCAGCTTAGGAGGGACGGGTTTAGGCTACACCTTC
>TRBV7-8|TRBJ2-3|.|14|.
CASSLGGHTDTQYF
TGTGCCAGCAGCTTGGGCGGGCACACAGATACGCAGTATTTT
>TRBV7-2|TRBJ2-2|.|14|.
CASSFGRGTGELFF
TGTGCCAGCAGCTTTGGACGGGGTACCGGGGAGCTGTTTTTT
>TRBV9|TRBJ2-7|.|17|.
CASSVGTAVGGSYEQYF
TGTGCCAGCAGCGTAGGGACGGCAGTCGGAGGCTCCTACGAGCAGTACTTC
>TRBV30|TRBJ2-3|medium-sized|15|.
CAWSAQSPGTDTQYF
TGTGCCTGGAGTGCGCAATCACCAGGCACAGATACGCAGTATTTT
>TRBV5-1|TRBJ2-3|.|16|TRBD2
CASSFGTSGSTDTQYF
TGCGCCAGCAGCTTTGGGACTAGCGGTTCCACAGATACGCAGTATTTT
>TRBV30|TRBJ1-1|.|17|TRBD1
CAWSSGTGGSSNTEAFF
TGTGCCTGGTCATCCGGGACAGGGGGCTCGTCGAACACTGAAGCTTTCTTT
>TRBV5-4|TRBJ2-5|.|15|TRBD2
CASSLGLAVQETQYF
TGTGCCAGCAGCTTGGGACTAGCGGTCCAAGAGACCCAGTACTTC
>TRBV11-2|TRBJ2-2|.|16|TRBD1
CASSLVRGPHIGELFF
TGTGCCAGCAGCTTAGTGAGGGGGCCCCACATCGGGGAGCTGTTTTTT
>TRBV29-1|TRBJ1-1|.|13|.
CSVGGVSYTEAFF
TGCAGCGTTGGAGGGGTTAGTTACACTGAAGCTTTCTTT
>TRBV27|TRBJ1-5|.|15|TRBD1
CASSFSGQTNQPQHF
TGTGCCAGCAGTTTCTCGGGACAGACCAATCAGCCCCAGCATTTT
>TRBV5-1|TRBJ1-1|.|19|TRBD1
CASSQQPSGQGSMNTEAFF
TGCGCCAGCAGCCAGCAACCCTCGGGACAGGGAAGCATGAACACTGAAGCTTTCTTT
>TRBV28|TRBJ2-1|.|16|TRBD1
CASSPNPGTGAYEQFF
TGTGCCAGCAGTCCCAATCCCGGGACAGGGGCATATGAGCAGTTCTTC
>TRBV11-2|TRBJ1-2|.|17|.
CASSLIGARGPDYGYTF
TGTGCCAGCAGCCTAATAGGGGCCCGGGGACCCGACTATGGCTACACCTTC
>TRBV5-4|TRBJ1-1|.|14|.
CASSLSMVNTEAFF
TGTGCCAGCAGCTTAAGCATGGTGAACACTGAAGCTTTCTTT
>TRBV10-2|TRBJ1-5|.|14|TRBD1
CASSKQGSNQPQHF
TGCGCCAGCAGTAAACAGGGGAGCAATCAGCCCCAGCATTTT
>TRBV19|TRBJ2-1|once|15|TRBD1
CASSIGTGPNNEQFF
TGTGCCAGTAGTATCGGGACAGGGCCAAACAATGAGCAGTTCTTC
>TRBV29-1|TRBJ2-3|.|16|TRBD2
CSVGRLARMGTDTQYF
TGCAGCGTTGGGCGACTAGCGCGGATGGGAACAGATACGCAGTATTTT
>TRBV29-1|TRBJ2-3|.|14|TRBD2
CSVDKRGSTDTQYF
TGCAGCGTTGATAAGCGGGGTAGCACAGATACGCAGTATTTT
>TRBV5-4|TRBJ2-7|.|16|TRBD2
CASSTGTSGRGYEQYF
TGTGCCAGCAGCACCGGGACTAGCGGGAGGGGCTACGAGCAGTACTTC
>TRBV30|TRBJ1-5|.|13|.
CAWSHTQNQPQHF
TGTGCCTGGAGCCATACACAAAATCAGCCCCAGCATTTT
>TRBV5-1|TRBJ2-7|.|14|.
CASSLTGSSYEQYF
TGCGCCAGCAGCTTGACAGGGAGCTCCTACGAGCAGTACTTC
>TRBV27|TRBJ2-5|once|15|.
CASSSRPQGGETQYF
TGTGCCAGCAGTTCCCGTCCCCAGGGGGGAGAGACCCAGTACTTC
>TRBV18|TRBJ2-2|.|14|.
CASSPPVRTGELFF
TGTGCCAGCTCACCACCGGTCCGAACCGGGGAGCTGTTTTTT
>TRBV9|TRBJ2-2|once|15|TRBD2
CASSGTSGTIGELFF
TGTGCCAGCAGCGGGACTAGCGGGACCATTGGGGAGCTGTTTTTT
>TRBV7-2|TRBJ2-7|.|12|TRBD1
CASSRQGSEQYF
TGTGCCAGCAGCCGACAGGGCAGCGAGCAGTACTTC
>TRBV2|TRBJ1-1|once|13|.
CASKQGVATEAFF
TGTGCCAGCAAACAGGGAGTTGCCACTGAAGCTTTCTTT
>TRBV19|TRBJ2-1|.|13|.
CASSSPSGIEQFF
TGTGCCAGTAGTTCCCCCTCCGGGATCGAGCAGTTCTTC
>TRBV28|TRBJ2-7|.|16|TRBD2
CASNPTPGLAGDEQYF
TGTGCCAGCAACCCGACCCCGGGACTAGCGGGAGACGAGCAGTACTTC
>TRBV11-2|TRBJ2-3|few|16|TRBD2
CASSLGRGGFADTQYF
TGTGCCAGCAGCTTAGGACGGGGGGGTTTCGCAGATACGCAGTATTTT
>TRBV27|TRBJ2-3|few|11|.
CASSYLDTQYF
TGTGCCAGCAGTTACTTAGATACGCAGTATTTT
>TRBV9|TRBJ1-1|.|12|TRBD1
CASSRGGKEAFF
TGTGCCAGCAGCAGAGGGGGCAAAGAAGCTTTCTTT
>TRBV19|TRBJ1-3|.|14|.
CASSPRGTGNTIYF
TGTGCCAGTAGCCCCCGGGGGACTGGAAACACCATATATTTT
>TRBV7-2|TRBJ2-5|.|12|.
CASSLDQETQYF
TGTGCCAGCAGCTTAGACCAAGAGACCCAGTACTTC
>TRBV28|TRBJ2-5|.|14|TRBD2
CASSLGGDGETQYF
TGTGCCAGCAGTTTAGGGGGGGATGGAGAGACCCAGTACTTC
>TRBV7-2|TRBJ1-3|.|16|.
CASSFSSPNSGNTIYF
TGTGCCAGCAGCTTTTCGTCACCAAACTCTGGAAACACCATATATTTT
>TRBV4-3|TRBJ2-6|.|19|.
CASSQDLLTVDNGANVLTF
TGCGCCAGCAGCCAAGACCTTCTAACAGTCGACAACGGGGCCAACGTCCTGACTTTC